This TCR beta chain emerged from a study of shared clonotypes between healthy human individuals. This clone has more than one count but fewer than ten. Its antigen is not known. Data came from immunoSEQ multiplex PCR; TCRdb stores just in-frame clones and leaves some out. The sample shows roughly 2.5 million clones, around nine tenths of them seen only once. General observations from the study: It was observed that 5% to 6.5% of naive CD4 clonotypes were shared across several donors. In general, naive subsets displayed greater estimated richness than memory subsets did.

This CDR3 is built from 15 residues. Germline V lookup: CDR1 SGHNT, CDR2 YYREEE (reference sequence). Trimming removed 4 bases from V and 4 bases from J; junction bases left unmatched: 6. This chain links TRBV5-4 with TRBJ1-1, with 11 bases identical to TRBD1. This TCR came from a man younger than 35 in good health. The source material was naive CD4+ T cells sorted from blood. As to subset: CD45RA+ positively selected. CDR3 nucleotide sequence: TGTGCCAGCAGCAGCGGACAGGGGGCGACCACTGAAGCTTTCTTT. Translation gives CASSSGQGATTEAFF.